This T cell receptor (beta chain) was captured in a study of shared clonotypes between healthy human individuals. Study in general: With ages of 18 to 49, the donors were a couple of women and three men.

The study, taken as a whole, reports: How much donors shared clonotypes was expected to be affected by sequencing depth.

A remark on this clone: The antigen is unknown. Other DNA sequences in this sample translate to the same CDR3.

Trimming left V 1 base short and J 4 bases short, with 7 bases between. This CDR3 contains 13 residues. CDR1 and CDR2 from the germline V gene are SGHAT and FQNNGV. The sorted-subset replicate PCRs were given about 210 ng DNA, which is tens of thousands of T cell genomes. Repertoires were generated with immunoSEQ multiplex PCR, while TCRdb's copy carries only in-frame clones and drops some. The profile covers about 2.4 million clones, with roughly nine tenths appearing a single time and over 0.12% taken by the ten largest. The clonotype was recovered from a man younger than 35 in good health. Material: naive CD4+ T cells sorted from blood. Documented subset: CD45RA+ positively selected. The chain uses TRBV11-2 and TRBJ1-1, with D perhaps TRBD1 (5 bases). In DNA form, the CDR3 reads TGTGCCAGCAGCTTAGGGGGGATCACTGAAGCTTTCTTT. This encodes CASSLGGITEAFF.